One sample yielded the 5 T cell receptor beta chains listed below, sequenced in a study of T-cell memory formation after mild COVID-19 (dated by TCRdb to about 2021). The method behind the library was 5' RACE. Data came from an Illumina NovaSeq 6000. TCRdb reran the public reads through fastp at Q25 and MiXCR, keeping productive beta chains. Rows merge per CDR3 protein into single entries with the most common DNA and genes. A total of some 130,000 distinct CDR3 sequences appear in this sample, roughly 6% of them only once. The top ten clonotypes cover around 2% of the sample. Material for sequencing was PBMCs or a T cell subset sorted from them (not recorded which). The receptors here all came from an adult woman who had mild COVID-19 (a few samples of this study predate the infection). The sample titles of this study are shuffled in the database, so cell type and time point are left out; the donor was told from shared clones.

This clonotype was counted between two and nine times. The V and J genes are TRBV12-3 or TRBV12-4 and TRBJ2-3; D not resolved. This CDR3 is 15 amino acids long. The V and J ends lost 1 base and 0 bases respectively, with 8 bases between them. The CDR3 sequence: CASSLVDSSTDTQYF. The CDR3 DNA is TGTGCCAGCAGTTTAGTCGATTCTAGCACAGATACGCAGTATTTT.

This clonotype was counted between two and nine times. The genes are TRBV9 and TRBJ2-3, with D tentatively TRBD2 (5 bases). This CDR3 has 18 residues. V was clipped by 4 bases and J by 0 bases, with 21 bases between them. CDR1 and CDR2 from the germline V gene are SGDLS and YYNGEE. The CDR3 here is CASSLSVGSTSSTDTQYF. The CDR3, as DNA: TGTGCCAGCAGCCTTAGCGTAGGCTCTACTTCTAGCACAGATACGCAGTATTTT.

This clonotype was picked up a small number of times. The rearrangement uses TRBV24-1 and TRBJ2-3; no definite D call. Between the trimmed V and J ends, which lost 0 bases and 0 bases, there was a span of 9 bases. This CDR3 contains 16 residues. CDR1 KGHDR and CDR2 SFDVKD come from the germline V gene. The CDR3 region has the DNA TGTGCCACCAGTGATTTGTCGTCGCAAAGCACAGATACGCAGTATTTT. It translates to CATSDLSSQSTDTQYF.

This clonotype has more than one count but fewer than ten. CDR3 residues: CASSLAGFSGNTIYF. CDR3 coding DNA: TGTGCCAGCAGCTTAGCGGGTTTCTCTGGAAACACCATATATTTT. The chain recombines TRBV7-2 with TRBJ1-3, with D unclear. Trimming took off 0 bases at V and 0 bases at J, with 6 bases between the two ends. The CDR3 covers 15 residues. Per germline, CDR1 SGHTA and CDR2 FQGNSA.

This chain connects TRBV15 to TRBJ2-1; D is undetermined. CDR1 is LNHNV and CDR2 is YYDKDF in the germline V gene (reference sequence). Trimming removed 0 bases at V and 6 bases at J, with 6 bases between. The CDR3 extends over 13 amino acids. CDR3 loop: CATSRDQANEQFF. The CDR3 coding sequence is TGTGCCACCAGCAGAGATCAGGCCAATGAGCAGTTCTTC.